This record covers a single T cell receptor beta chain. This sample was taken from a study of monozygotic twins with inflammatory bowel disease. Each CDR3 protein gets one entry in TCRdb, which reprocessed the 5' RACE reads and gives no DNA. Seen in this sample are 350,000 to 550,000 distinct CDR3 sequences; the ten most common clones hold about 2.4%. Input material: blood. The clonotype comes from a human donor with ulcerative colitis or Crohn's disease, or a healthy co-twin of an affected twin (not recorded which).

The CDR3 spells CATSREGTGDQPQHF. This rearrangement joins TRBV15 to TRBJ1-5; without DNA, the TCRdb call of TRBD1 cannot be checked. The CDR3 extends over 15 amino acids. From germline, CDR1 is LNHNV and CDR2 YYDKDF (reference sequence).